This TCR beta chain appears in the sequencing data of a study of T cells after somatic rescue of genetic block. TCRdb's table, derived via immunoSEQ multiplex PCR, lists solely in-frame clones and lacks some. This table holds about 120,000 clones, 90% to 95% found once. Turning to this clone: Other DNA sequences in the sample encode the same CDR3.

V lost 0 bases to trimming and J lost 3 bases, with 5 bases between them. CDR1 MNHEY and CDR2 SVGAGI come from the germline V gene. The CDR3 contains 14 residues. The specimen was peripheral blood mononuclear cells (PBMCs). The chain carries TRBV6-5 and TRBJ2-2; D is possibly TRBD2 (5 bases). This clonotype was sampled from a woman between 18 and 29 years old. The CDR3 nucleotides are TGTGCCAGCAGTTACTCGAGGGACACCGGGGAGCTGTTTTTT. This encodes CASSYSRDTGELFF.